This section outlines one T cell receptor beta chain sequence together with its context. No antigen is known for it. Trimming at V came to 2 bases and at J to 5 bases, leaving 2 bases not matched to a gene. Germline V gene data show CDR1 as LNHNV and CDR2 as YYDKDF (reference sequence). The CDR3 loop spans 13 amino acids. The sample belongs to a study of OX40 agonist ivuxolimab in advanced cancers. Overall study context: Six ivuxolimab dose levels, 0.01 to 10 mg/kg, were given intravenously every 2 weeks. Hepatocellular carcinoma, melanoma, renal cell or head and neck cancer occurred in dose-escalation patients.

Study findings and constraints: Determination of antigen specificity was not performed for the expanded peripheral T cells. Mean expanded clone counts were higher in CD8+ than CD4+ T cells.

TCRdb keeps only in-frame clones here, not all; method: immunoSEQ multiplex PCR. This table holds 85,000 to 100,000 clones, around 82% found once. This chain uses TRBV15 with TRBJ1-1, with 7 bases identical to TRBD1. Sequencing used CD4+ or CD8+ T cells sorted from blood, obtained in a trial of the OX40 agonist ivuxolimab. The sequence came from an adult with an advanced solid tumor such as melanoma, head and neck, liver or kidney cancer. For the CDR3, the DNA is TGTGCCACCAGCAGACAGACAGGGACTGAAGCTTTCTTT. Its protein product is CATSRQTGTEAFF.